The next 24 T cell receptor beta chains were all read from a single sample in a study of T cells and copy number aberrations in small-cell lung cancer. Clones were read by immunoSEQ multiplex PCR, and TCRdb kept only the in-frame ones, dropping some. The table records 300 to 450 clones, roughly 82% of them present only once. Sequenced: tumor tissue. These receptors were obtained from a woman in her 70s with small cell lung cancer.

The rearrangement links TRBV7-9 to TRBJ1-1; 7 bases are a match to TRBD1. J was trimmed by 1 base and V by 5 bases; bases with no gene match: 10. Germline V CDR1 and CDR2: SEHNR, FQNEAQ (reference sequence). The CDR3 is made up of 16 amino acids. The CDR3 protein is CASSPRDSRRNTEAFF. The CDR3 bases are TGTGCCAGCAGCCCCCGGGACAGTCGAAGGAACACTGAAGCTTTCTTT. Looking up the rest from reference TRBV7-9 and TRBJ1-1 gives the full variable domain: DTGVSQNPRHKITKRGQNVTFRCDPISEHNRLYWYRQTLGQGPEFLTYFQNEAQLEKSRLLSDRFSAERPKGSFSTLEIQRTEQGDSAMYLCASSPRDSRRNTEAFFGQGTRLTVV.

The V gene is TRBV2, the J gene TRBJ2-7; TRBD2 matches 9 bases. The CDR3 is made up of 14 amino acids. Germline CDR1 is SNHLY and CDR2 is FYNNEI. Trimming removed 11 bases from V and 2 bases from J; junction bases left unmatched: 10. The DNA for the CDR3 is TGTGCCGGAAGGGCAGCGGGAGGACCCTACGAGCAGTACTTC. Amino acids: CAGRAAGGPYEQYF.

This chain uses TRBV5-4 with TRBJ2-5, with D unresolved. CDR1 is SGHNT and CDR2 is YYREEE in the germline V gene (reference sequence). V lost 0 bases, J lost 2 bases, and 8 bases lay in between. The CDR3 has 14 amino acids. The CDR3 here is CASSLDSVQETQYF. Here the CDR3 DNA reads TGTGCCAGCAGCTTGGATTCCGTACAAGAGACCCAGTACTTC.

On this clone itself: Within the sample, other DNA sequences also encode this same CDR3. The chain employs TRBV18 and TRBJ1-4; D is unresolved. Between the trimmed V and J ends, which lost 6 bases and 4 bases, there was a span of 9 bases. This CDR3 contains 13 residues. Germline CDR1 is KGHSH and CDR2 is LQKENI. The CDR3 coding sequence is TGTGCCAGCTCGTTAGGAGGTAATGAAAAACTGTTTTTT. It translates to CASSLGGNEKLFF.

The chain recombines TRBV4-3 with TRBJ2-7, with a possible D match to TRBD2 (6 bases). CDR1 LGHNA and CDR2 YSLEER come from the germline V gene. Trimming took off 0 bases at V and 5 bases at J, with 14 bases between the two ends. The length of the CDR3 is 15 residues. CDR3 sequence: CASSQDRETSNEQYF. The CDR3, as DNA: TGCGCCAGCAGCCAAGATCGGGAGACCAGCAACGAGCAGTACTTC.

The gene calls are TRBV5-1 and TRBJ2-2, with 10 bases fitting TRBD1. The V gene end was trimmed by 7 bases and the J gene end by 2 bases; junction bases not matched to a gene: 8. CDR3 size: 16 residues. Germline V CDR1 and CDR2: SGHRS, YFSETQ. The CDR3 DNA is TGCGCCAGCGCTGATTGGGACAGGGGTAACACCGGGGAGCTGTTTTTT. Amino acid sequence: CASADWDRGNTGELFF.

The chain combines TRBV2 with TRBJ1-1; D is unclear. The CDR3 has 11 amino acids. V gave up 9 bases and J gave up 2 bases, with 7 bases separating them. In germline, CDR1 is SNHLY, CDR2 FYNNEI. The CDR3 bases are TGTGCCAGGAACGGTAACACTGAAGCTTTCTTT. Translation gives CARNGNTEAFF.

On this clone: The junction and the germline gene differ at one end; a read error may be behind it. The same CDR3 also results from other DNA sequences found in this sample. The CDR3 loop reads CASGTYTGELFF. CDR3 nucleotides: TGTGCCAGCGGCACTTACACCGGGGAGTTGTTTTTT. The chain couples TRBV6-1 to TRBJ2-2; tentative D call: TRBD2 (5 bases). CDR1 and CDR2 from the germline V gene are MNHNS and SASEGT. The CDR3 has 12 residues.

The rearrangement links TRBV21-1 to TRBJ1-4; TRBD1 is taken as the D call from the table, unchecked against the DNA. TRBV21-1 is designated a pseudogene. The CDR3 spans 21 residues. The CDR3 DNA reads TGTGCCAGCAGCACGAATGCTAACAGGGGGCACTTCCTTGGGGTTAATGAAAAACTGTTTTTT. This translates into CASSTNANRGHFLGVNEKLFF.

J is TRBJ2-6 and V is TRBV11-2; D uncertain. The CDR3 has 16 amino acids. V lost 0 bases, J lost 4 bases, and 10 bases lay in between. CDR1 SGHAT and CDR2 FQNNGV come from the germline V gene. The DNA of the CDR3 is TGTGCCAGCAGCTTAGACACCCTTGGGGGGGCCAACGTCCTGACTTTC. As protein: CASSLDTLGGANVLTF.

This clone was seen a handful of times. V usage is TRBV11-2 and J usage is TRBJ2-5; tentatively, D is TRBD2 (5 bases). Germline CDR1 reads SGHAT; CDR2 reads FQNNGV. V gave up 5 bases and J gave up 2 bases, with 15 bases separating them. The CDR3 is 15 residues long. The CDR3 DNA reads as TGTGCCAGCAGCAGAGCCCTAGGGAGACAAGAGACCCAGTACTTC. It yields the protein CASSRALGRQETQYF.

The V and J genes are TRBV5-6 and TRBJ1-5; maybe TRBD1 (5 bases). V lost 1 base, J lost 1 base, and 6 bases lay in between. Germline-derived CDR1 and CDR2 are SGHDT and YYEEEE. This CDR3 region has 14 residues. The CDR3 reads CASSLQGSNQPQHF. As DNA, the CDR3 is TGTGCCAGCAGCTTGCAGGGAAGCAATCAGCCCCAGCATTTT. The full variable domain, completed using reference TRBV5-6 and TRBJ1-5, is DAGVTQSPTHLIKTRGQQVTLRCSPKSGHDTVSWYQQALGQGPQFIFQYYEEEERQRGNFPDRFSGHQFPNYSSELNVNALLLGDSALYLCASSLQGSNQPQHFGDGTRLSIL.

This clone was detected only once. Other DNA sequences from this sample encode an identical CDR3 as well. V usage is TRBV30 and J usage is TRBJ2-7; 8 bases match TRBD1. The ends lost 0 bases at V and 5 bases at J; junction bases unmatched: 6. The germline V gene has CDR1 GTSNPN and CDR2 SVGIG (reference sequence). This CDR3 comprises 14 residues. CDR3 in DNA: TGTGCCTGGAGTGTGGGGCAGGGGGCCCACGAGCAGTACTTC. Translating it yields CAWSVGQGAHEQYF.

For the CDR3, the DNA is TGTGCCAGCAGTTCAGGGTCTACGCAGTATTTT. This codes for CASSSGSTQYF. The chain is built from TRBV2 and TRBJ2-3; maybe TRBD1 (5 bases). In germline, CDR1 is SNHLY, CDR2 FYNNEI. The length of the CDR3 is 11 residues. V was trimmed by 5 bases and J by 8 bases, leaving 8 bases between them.

V usage is TRBV2 and J usage is TRBJ2-1; 9 bases line up with TRBD1. Looked up from germline, CDR1 is SNHLY and CDR2 is FYNNEI. V was clipped by 9 bases and J by 5 bases; unmatched bases: 2. The CDR3 totals 12 residues. This CDR3 is CARDRGDNEQFF. DNA for the CDR3: TGTGCCAGGGACAGGGGCGACAATGAGCAGTTCTTC.

On this clone: This same CDR3 is encoded by further DNA sequences in the sample. The chain employs TRBV5-6 and TRBJ2-1, with 10 bases identical to TRBD2. The trim removed 6 bases at V and 4 bases at J, leaving 7 bases unmatched. CDR3 length: 15 amino acids. Germline V gene data show CDR1 as SGHDT and CDR2 as YYEEEE. CDR3 in amino acids: CASTWTSGKYNEQFF. The CDR3 bases are TGTGCCAGCACCTGGACTAGCGGAAAATACAATGAGCAGTTCTTC.

The genes are TRBV10-3 and TRBJ2-2; tentative D call: TRBD2 (7 bases). The CDR3 sequence is 16 residues long. The V end lost 2 bases, the J end lost 6 bases, and 16 bases lay between the germline ends. Per the germline V gene, CDR1 is ENHRY and CDR2 is SYGVKD. The CDR3 nucleotides read TGTGCCATCAGTGAGCCCTGGGGGGGCGCAGCCGGGGAGCTGTTTTTT. Amino acid sequence: CAISEPWGGAAGELFF.

This clone has more than one count but fewer than ten. J is TRBJ2-5 and V is TRBV6-5, with TRBD2 identical over 14 bases. J lost 4 bases, V lost 6 bases, and 4 bases had no gene match. The CDR3 extends over 15 amino acids. Germline V gene data show CDR1 as MNHEY and CDR2 as SVGAGI. The CDR3 loop is CASSRTSGRPETQYF. The DNA for the CDR3 is TGTGCCAGCAGCCGGACTAGCGGGAGGCCAGAGACCCAGTACTTC.

The chain is built from TRBV6-1 and TRBJ1-5; 9 nucleotides line up with TRBD1. Per the germline V gene, CDR1 is MNHNS and CDR2 is SASEGT. The CDR3 covers 15 residues. V trimming: 4 bases; J trimming: 4 bases; junction bases outside the gene matches: 5. In DNA, the CDR3 is TGTGCCAGCAGTGGGGGACAGGGACTTAATCAGCCCCAGCATTTT. It encodes CASSGGQGLNQPQHF.

This chain links TRBV5-1 with TRBJ2-3; D might be TRBD2 (5 bases). Deletions cut 5 bases from V and 0 bases from J, with 10 bases between. This CDR3 spans 14 amino acids. Germline CDR1 is SGHRS and CDR2 is YFSETQ. The DNA of the CDR3 is TGCGCCAGCAGGTTCGGAGGTAGCACAGATACGCAGTATTTT. Amino acid sequence: CASRFGGSTDTQYF. The variable domain in full, completed from reference TRBV5-1 and TRBJ2-3, reads KAGVTQTPRYLIKTRGQQVTLSCSPISGHRSVSWYQQTPGQGLQFLFEYFSETQRNKGNFPGRFSGRQFSNSRSEMNVSTLELGDSALYLCASRFGGSTDTQYFGPGTRLTVL.

This clone was recorded a few times. The rearrangement uses TRBV9 and TRBJ2-7; D remains unclear. CDR1 is SGDLS, CDR2 YYNGEE, per germline. The CDR3 covers 15 residues. The V end lost 1 base, the J end lost 3 bases, and 14 bases lay between the germline ends. This CDR3 is CASSVYDEAYYEQYF. The CDR3 nucleotides are TGTGCCAGCAGCGTATATGATGAAGCTTACTACGAGCAGTACTTC. The full variable domain, its missing parts supplied by reference TRBV9 and TRBJ2-7, is DSGVTQTPKHLITATGQRVTLRCSPRSGDLSVYWYQQSLDQGLQFLIQYYNGEERAKGNILERFSAQQFPDLHSELNLSSLELGDSALYFCASSVYDEAYYEQYFGPGTRLTVT.

The chain combines TRBV2 with TRBJ1-1; 8 bases match TRBD1. The germline CDR1 and CDR2 sequences are SNHLY and FYNNEI. V dropped 2 bases and J dropped 5; count of bases not matched to a gene: 10. The CDR3 spans 16 residues. CDR3: CASSEQAGGAGTEAFF. DNA for the CDR3: TGTGCCAGCAGTGAACAAGCAGGGGGCGCGGGAACTGAAGCTTTCTTT.

This clone was counted once. This chain links TRBV5-1 with TRBJ2-1, with 14 bases lining up with TRBD2. Germline V gives CDR1 SGHRS, CDR2 YFSETQ. V lost 4 bases to trimming and J lost 0 bases; unmatched junction nucleotides: 6. The CDR3 consists of 18 residues. The CDR3 loop reads CASSKGTSGSSSYNEQFF. DNA for the CDR3: TGCGCCAGCAGCAAAGGGACTAGCGGGAGTAGCTCCTACAATGAGCAGTTCTTC.

The gene calls are TRBV30 and TRBJ2-1; 9 positions agree with TRBD1. V shed 0 bases and J 7 bases; nucleotides not matched to a gene: 4. This CDR3 has 14 residues. Germline values: CDR1 GTSNPN, CDR2 SVGIG (reference sequence). For the CDR3, the DNA is TGTGCCTGGAGTGTACGTGGGACAGGGAATGAGCAGTTCTTC. It specifies CAWSVRGTGNEQFF.